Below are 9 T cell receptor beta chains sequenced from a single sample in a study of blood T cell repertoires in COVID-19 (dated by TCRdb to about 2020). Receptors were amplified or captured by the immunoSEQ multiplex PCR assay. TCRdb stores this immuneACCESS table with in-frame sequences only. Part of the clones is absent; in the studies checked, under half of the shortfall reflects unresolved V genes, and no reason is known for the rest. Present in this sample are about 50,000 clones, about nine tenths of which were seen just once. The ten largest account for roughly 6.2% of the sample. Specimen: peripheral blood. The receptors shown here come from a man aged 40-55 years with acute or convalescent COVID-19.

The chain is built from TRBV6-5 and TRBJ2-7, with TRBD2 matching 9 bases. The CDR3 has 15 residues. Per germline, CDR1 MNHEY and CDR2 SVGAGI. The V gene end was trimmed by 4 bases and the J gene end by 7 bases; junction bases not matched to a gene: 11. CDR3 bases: TGTGCCAGCAGTTTGAGAACGGCGGGAGGGCGTGAGCAGTACTTC. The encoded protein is CASSLRTAGGREQYF.

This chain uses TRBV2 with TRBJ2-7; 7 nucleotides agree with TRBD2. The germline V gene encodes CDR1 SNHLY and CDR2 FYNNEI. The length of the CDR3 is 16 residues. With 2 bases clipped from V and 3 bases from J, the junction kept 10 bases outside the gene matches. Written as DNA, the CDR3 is TGTGCCAGCAGTGAATCGGCGGGAGTATCCGGCTACGAGCAGTACTTC. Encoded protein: CASSESAGVSGYEQYF.

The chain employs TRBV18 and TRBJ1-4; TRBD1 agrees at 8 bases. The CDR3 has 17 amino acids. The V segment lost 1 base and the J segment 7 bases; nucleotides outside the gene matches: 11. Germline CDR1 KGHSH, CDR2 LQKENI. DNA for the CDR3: TGTGCCAGCTCACCACAGGGACAGGCCTTGCTCGGTGAAAAACTGTTTTTT. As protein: CASSPQGQALLGEKLFF.

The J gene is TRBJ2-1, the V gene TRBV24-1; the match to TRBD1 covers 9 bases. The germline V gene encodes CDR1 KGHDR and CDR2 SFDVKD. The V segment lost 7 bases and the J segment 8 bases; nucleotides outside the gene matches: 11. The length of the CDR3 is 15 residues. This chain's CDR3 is CATRGSGDRVHEQFF. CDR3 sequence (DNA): TGTGCCACCAGGGGAAGTGGGGACAGGGTTCATGAGCAGTTCTTC.

CDR3 protein: CASSWGVENTEAFF. Written as DNA, the CDR3 is TGCGCCAGCAGCTGGGGGGTGGAGAACACTGAAGCTTTCTTT. The chain combines TRBV5-1 with TRBJ1-1, with D possibly TRBD1 on 5 matching bases. This CDR3 comprises 14 residues. V was trimmed by 3 bases and J by 1 base, leaving 10 bases between them. Per the germline V gene, CDR1 is SGHRS and CDR2 is YFSETQ.

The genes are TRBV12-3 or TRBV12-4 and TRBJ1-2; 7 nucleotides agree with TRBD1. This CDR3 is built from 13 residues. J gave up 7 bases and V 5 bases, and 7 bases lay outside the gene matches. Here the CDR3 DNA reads TGTGCCAGCAGTCGAGACAGGGTAGGTGGCTACACCTTC. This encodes CASSRDRVGGYTF.

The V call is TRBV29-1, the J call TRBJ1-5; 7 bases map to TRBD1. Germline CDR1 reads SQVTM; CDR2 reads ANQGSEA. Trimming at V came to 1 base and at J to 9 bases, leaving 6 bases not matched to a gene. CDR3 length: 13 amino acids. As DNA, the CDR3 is TGCAGCGTTGAAGGACAGGGATTATGGCCCCAGCATTTT. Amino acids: CSVEGQGLWPQHF.

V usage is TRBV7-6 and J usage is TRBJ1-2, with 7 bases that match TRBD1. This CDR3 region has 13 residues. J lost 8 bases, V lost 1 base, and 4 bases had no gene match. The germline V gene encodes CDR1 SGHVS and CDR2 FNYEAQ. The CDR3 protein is CASSLGQGRGYTF. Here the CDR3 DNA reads TGTGCCAGCAGCTTAGGACAGGGACGAGGCTACACCTTC.

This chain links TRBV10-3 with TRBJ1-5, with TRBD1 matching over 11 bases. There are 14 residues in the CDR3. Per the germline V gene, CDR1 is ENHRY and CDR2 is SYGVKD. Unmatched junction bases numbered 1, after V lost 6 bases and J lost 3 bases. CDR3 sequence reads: CAIRGQGVNQPQHF. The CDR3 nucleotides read TGTGCCATCAGGGGACAGGGGGTCAATCAGCCCCAGCATTTT.